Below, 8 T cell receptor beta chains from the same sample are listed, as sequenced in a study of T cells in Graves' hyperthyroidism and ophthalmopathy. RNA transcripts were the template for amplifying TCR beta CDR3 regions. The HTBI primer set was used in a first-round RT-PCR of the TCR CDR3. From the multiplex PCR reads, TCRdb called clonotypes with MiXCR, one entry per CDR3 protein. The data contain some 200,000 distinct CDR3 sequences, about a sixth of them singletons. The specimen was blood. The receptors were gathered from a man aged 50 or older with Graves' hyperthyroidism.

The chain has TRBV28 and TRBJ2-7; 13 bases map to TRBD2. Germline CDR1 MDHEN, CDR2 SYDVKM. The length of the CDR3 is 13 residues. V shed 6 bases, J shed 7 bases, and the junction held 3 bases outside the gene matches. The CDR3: CASSTSGRGEQYF. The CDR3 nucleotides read TGTGCCAGCAGCACTAGCGGGAGGGGTGAGCAGTACTTC.

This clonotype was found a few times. DNA of the CDR3: TGTGCCAGCGGGAGACAGGCTCTCTACGAGCAGTACTTC. It codes for CASGRQALYEQYF. The genes are TRBV6-2 or TRBV6-3 and TRBJ2-7; tentatively, D is TRBD1 (6 bases). Trimming shortened V by 8 bases and J by 3 bases, and 14 bases separated the two germline ends. The CDR3 runs to 13 residues. Germline V lookup: CDR1 MNHEY, CDR2 SVGEGT.

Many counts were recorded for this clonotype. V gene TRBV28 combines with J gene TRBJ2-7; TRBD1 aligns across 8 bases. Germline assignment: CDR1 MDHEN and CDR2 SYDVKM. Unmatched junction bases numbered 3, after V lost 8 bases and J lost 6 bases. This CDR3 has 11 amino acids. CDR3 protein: CASSDRAEQYF. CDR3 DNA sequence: TGTGCCAGCTCGGACAGGGCCGAGCAGTACTTC.

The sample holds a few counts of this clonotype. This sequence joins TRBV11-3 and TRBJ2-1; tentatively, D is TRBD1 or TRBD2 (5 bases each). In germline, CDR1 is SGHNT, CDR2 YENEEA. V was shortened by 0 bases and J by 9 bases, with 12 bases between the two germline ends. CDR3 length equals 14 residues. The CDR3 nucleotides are TGTGCCAGCAGCTTAGAGGCCGGGGCGGGTGAGCAGTTCTTC. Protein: CASSLEAGAGEQFF.

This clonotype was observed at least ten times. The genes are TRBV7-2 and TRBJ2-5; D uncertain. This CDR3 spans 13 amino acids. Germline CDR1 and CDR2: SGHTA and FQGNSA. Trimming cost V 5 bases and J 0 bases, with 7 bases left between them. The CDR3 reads CASSPLYQETQYF. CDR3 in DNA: TGTGCCAGCAGCCCCCTATACCAAGAGACCCAGTACTTC.

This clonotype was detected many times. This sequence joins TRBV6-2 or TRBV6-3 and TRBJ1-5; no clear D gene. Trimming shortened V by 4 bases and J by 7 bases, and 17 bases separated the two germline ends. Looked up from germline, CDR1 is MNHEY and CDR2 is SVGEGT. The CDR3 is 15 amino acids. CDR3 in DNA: TGTGCCAGCAGTTCTCTGGGAGGGTTTAGCCAGCCCCAGCATTTT. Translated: CASSSLGGFSQPQHF.

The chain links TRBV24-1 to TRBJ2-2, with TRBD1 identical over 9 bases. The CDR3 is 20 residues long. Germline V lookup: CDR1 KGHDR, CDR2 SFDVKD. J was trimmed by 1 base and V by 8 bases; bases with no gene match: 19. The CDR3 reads CATKHVLRTGEIKNTGELFF. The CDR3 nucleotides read TGTGCCACCAAGCATGTCTTGCGGACAGGGGAAATTAAGAACACCGGGGAGCTGTTTTTT.

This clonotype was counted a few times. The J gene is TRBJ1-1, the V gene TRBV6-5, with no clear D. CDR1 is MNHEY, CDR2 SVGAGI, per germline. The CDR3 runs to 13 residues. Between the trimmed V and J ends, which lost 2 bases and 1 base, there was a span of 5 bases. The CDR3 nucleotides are TGTGCCAGCAGTTACGACCAGAACACTGAAGCTTTCTTT. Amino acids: CASSYDQNTEAFF.